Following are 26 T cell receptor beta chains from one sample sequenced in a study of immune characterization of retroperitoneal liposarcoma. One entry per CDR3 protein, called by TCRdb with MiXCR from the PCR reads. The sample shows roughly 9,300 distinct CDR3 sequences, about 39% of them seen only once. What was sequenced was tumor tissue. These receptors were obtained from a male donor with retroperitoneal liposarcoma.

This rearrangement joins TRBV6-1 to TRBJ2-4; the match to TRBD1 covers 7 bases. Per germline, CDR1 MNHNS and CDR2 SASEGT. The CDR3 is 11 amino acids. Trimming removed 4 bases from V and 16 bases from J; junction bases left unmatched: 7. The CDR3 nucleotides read TGTGCCAGCAGTGCGACAGGGCAAACTTACTTC. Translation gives CASSATGQTYF.

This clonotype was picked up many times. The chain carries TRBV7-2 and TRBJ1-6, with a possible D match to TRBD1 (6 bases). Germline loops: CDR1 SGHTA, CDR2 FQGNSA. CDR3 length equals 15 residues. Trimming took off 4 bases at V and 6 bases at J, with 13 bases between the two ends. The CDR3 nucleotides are TGTGCCAGCAGCTGGGGGCGGGTTAGTAATTCACCCCTCCACTTT. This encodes CASSWGRVSNSPLHF. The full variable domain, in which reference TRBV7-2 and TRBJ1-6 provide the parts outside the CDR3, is GAGVSQSPSNKVTEKGKDVELRCDPISGHTALYWYRQSLGQGLEFLIYFQGNSAPDKSGLPSDRFSAERTGGSVSTLTIQRTQQEDSAVYLCASSWGRVSNSPLHFGNGTRLTVT.

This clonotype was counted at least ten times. The CDR3 DNA reads TGTGCCAGCAGTTACTCGAATTACGGGACAGGGGCATACGAGCAGTACTTC. Translating gives CASSYSNYGTGAYEQYF. This chain connects TRBV6-6 to TRBJ2-1; 10 bases are shared with TRBD1. Near its end, the DNA agrees better with TRBJ2-7, so the J call may be wrong. The CDR3 has 17 amino acids. CDR1 MNHNY and CDR2 SVGAGI come from the germline V gene (reference sequence).

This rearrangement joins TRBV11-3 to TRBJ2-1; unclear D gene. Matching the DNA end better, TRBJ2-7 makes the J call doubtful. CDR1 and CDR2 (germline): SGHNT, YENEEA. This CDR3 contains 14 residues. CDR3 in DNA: TGTGCCAGCAGCTTAGATGATAACTTCGACGAGCAGTACTTC. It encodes CASSLDDNFDEQYF.

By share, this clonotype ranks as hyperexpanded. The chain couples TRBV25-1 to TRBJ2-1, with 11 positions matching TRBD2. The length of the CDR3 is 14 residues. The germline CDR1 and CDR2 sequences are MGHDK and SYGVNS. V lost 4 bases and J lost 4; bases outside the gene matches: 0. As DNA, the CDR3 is TGTGCCAGCAGTGTAGCGGGAGGGTACAATGAGCAGTTCTTC. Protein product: CASSVAGGYNEQFF.

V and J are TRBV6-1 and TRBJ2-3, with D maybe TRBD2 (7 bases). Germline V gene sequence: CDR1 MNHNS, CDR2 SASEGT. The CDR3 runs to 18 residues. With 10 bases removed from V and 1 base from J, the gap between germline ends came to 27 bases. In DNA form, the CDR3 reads TGTGCCATCAGGGGTGGCGGGAGTCGTAATTGGGGCACAGATACGCAGTATTTT. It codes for CAIRGGGSRNWGTDTQYF.

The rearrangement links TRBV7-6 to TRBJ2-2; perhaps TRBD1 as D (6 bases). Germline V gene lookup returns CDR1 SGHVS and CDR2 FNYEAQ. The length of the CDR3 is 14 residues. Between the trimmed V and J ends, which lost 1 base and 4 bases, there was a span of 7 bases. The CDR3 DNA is TGTGCCAGCAGCTTAGAAGGGGGCACCGGGGAGCTGTTTTTT. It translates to CASSLEGGTGELFF.

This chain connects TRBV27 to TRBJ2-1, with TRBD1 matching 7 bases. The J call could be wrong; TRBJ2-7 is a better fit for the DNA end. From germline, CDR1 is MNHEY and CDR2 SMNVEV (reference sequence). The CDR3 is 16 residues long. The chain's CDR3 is CASSSLRQGISYEQYF. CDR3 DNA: TGTGCCAGCAGTTCCCTTCGACAGGGTATCAGCTACGAGCAGTACTTC.

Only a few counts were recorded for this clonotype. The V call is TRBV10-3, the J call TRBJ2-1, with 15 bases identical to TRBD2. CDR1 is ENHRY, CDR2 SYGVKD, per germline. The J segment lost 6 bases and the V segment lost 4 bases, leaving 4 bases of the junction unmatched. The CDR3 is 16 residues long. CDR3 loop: CAISGRGLAGGNEQFF. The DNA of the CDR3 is TGTGCCATCAGTGGCCGGGGACTAGCGGGGGGCAATGAGCAGTTCTTC.

This chain's CDR3 is CASSSGPGREQYF. CDR3 DNA: TGTGCCAGCAGCTCCGGACCGGGACGCGAGCAGTACTTC. The V call is TRBV7-2, the J call TRBJ2-3; D is perhaps TRBD1 or TRBD2 (5 bases each). The J call may not be correct, given that the DNA end is closer to TRBJ2-7. The CDR3 loop spans 13 amino acids. Germline-derived CDR1 and CDR2 are SGHTA and FQGNSA.

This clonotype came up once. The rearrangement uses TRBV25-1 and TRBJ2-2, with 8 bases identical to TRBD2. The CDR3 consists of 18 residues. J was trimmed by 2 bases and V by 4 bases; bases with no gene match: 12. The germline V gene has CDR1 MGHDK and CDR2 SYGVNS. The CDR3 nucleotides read TGTGCCAGCAGTGTGAAGAGTAGCGGGGCCTTTAACACCGGGGAGCTGTTTTTT. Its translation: CASSVKSSGAFNTGELFF.

The CDR3 protein is CASSRDAQYNQPQHF. The CDR3 bases are TGTGCCAGCAGCCGGGACGCACAGTACAATCAGCCCCAGCATTTT. V and J are TRBV6-1 and TRBJ1-5, with a tentative D call TRBD1 (5 bases). CDR1 is MNHNS and CDR2 is SASEGT in the germline V gene. The V and J ends lost 6 bases and 3 bases respectively, with 15 bases between them. There are 15 residues in the CDR3.

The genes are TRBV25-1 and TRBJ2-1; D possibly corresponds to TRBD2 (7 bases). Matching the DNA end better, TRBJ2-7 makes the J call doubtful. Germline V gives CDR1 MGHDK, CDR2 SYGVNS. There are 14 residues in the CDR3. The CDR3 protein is CASSKGEGYNEQYF. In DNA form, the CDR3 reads TGTGCCAGCAGTAAGGGGGAGGGCTACAATGAGCAGTACTTC.

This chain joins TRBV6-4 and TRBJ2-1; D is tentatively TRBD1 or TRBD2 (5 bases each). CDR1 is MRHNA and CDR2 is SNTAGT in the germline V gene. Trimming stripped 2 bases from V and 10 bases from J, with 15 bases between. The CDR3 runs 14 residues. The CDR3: CASSDDRDGKEQFF. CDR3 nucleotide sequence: TGTGCCAGCAGTGACGATAGGGACGGGAAGGAGCAGTTCTTC.

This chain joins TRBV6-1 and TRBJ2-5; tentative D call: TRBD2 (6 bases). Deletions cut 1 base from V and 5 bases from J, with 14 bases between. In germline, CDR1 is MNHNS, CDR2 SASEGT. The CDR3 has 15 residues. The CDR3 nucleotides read TGTGCCAGCAGTGAAGTGGTACTAGCCGGCGAGACCCAGTACTTC. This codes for CASSEVVLAGETQYF.

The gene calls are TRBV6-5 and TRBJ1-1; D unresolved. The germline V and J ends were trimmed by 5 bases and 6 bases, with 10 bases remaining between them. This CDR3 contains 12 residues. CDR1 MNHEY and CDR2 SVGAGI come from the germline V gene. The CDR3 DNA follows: TGTGCCAGCAGTAACTTTCGAGCTGAAGCTTTCTTT. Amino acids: CASSNFRAEAFF.

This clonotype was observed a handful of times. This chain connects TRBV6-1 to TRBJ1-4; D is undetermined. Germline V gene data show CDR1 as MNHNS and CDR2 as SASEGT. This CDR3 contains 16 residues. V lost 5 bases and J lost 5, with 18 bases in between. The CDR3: CASSSPGGSQNEKLFF. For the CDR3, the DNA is TGTGCCAGCAGTTCTCCCGGCGGGAGTCAAAATGAAAAACTGTTTTTT.

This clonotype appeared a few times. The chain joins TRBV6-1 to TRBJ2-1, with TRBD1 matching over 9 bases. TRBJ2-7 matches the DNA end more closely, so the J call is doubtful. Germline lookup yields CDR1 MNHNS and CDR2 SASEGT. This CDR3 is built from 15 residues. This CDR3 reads CASRRDRESSYEQYF. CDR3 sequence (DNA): TGTGCCAGCAGGAGGGACAGGGAGAGCTCCTACGAGCAGTACTTC.

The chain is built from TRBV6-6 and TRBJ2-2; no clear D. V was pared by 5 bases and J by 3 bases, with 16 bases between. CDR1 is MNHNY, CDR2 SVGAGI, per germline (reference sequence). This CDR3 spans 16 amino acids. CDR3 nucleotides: TGTGCCAGCAGTGTGGCGTCGAGGCCCTACACCGGGGAGCTGTTTTTT. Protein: CASSVASRPYTGELFF.

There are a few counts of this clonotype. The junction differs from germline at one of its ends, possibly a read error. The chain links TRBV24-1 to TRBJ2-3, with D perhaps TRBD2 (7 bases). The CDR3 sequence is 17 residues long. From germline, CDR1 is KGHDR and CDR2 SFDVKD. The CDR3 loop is CATSDFRAGEGTDTRYF. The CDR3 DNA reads TGTGCCACCAGTGATTTTAGGGCAGGGGAGGGCACAGATACGCGGTATTTT.

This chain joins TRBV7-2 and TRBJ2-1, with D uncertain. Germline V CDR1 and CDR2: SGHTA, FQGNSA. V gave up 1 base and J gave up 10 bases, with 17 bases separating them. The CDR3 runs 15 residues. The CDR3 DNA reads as TGTGCCAGCAGCTTAGACCCGGGTAGCTTCAGCGAGCAGTTCTTC. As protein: CASSLDPGSFSEQFF.

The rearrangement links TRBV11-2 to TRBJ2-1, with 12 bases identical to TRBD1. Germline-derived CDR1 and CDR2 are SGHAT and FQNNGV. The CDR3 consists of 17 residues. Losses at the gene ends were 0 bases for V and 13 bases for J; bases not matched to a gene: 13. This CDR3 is CASSLDARDRGQETQFF. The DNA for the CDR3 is TGTGCCAGCAGCTTAGATGCCCGGGACAGGGGGCAAGAGACCCAGTTCTTC.

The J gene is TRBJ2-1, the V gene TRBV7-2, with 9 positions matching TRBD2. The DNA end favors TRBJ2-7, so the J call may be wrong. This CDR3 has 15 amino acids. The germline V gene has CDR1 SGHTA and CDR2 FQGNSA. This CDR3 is CASSLMSGGYNEQYF. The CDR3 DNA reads TGTGCCAGCAGCTTAATGAGCGGGGGGTACAATGAGCAGTACTTC.

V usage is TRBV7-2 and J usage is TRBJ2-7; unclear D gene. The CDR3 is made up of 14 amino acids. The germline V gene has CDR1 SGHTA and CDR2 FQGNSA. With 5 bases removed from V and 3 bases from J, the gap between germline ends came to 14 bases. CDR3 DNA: TGTGCCAGCAGCCGTGATCAGGCGTACTACGAGCAGTACTTC. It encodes CASSRDQAYYEQYF.

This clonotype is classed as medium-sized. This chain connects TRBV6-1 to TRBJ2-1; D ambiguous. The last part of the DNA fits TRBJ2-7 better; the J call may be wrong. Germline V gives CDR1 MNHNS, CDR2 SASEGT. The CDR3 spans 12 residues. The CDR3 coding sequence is TGTGCCAGCAGTGAATGGGTCTACGAGCAGTACTTC. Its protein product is CASSEWVYEQYF.

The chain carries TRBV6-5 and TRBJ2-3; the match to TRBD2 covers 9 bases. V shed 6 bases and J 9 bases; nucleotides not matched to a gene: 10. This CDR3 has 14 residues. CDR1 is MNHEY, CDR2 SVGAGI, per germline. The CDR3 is CASRRLAATSTQYF. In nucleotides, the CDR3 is TGTGCCAGCAGACGACTAGCGGCTACGTCGACGCAGTATTTT.